This TCR beta chain was documented in a study of cytomegalovirus exposure and HLA in healthy donors. On this clone itself: In the same sample, other DNA sequences code for this CDR3.

V gave up 0 bases and J gave up 3 bases, with 4 bases separating them. This CDR3 region has 13 residues. Germline V gene data show CDR1 as SGDLS and CDR2 as YYNGEE. The PCR had 60 Vbeta and 13 Jbeta primers. TCRdb's copy holds only in-frame clones and misses some; the assay was immunoSEQ multiplex PCR. Of 100,000 to 150,000 clones in the sample, 83% were seen once. The genes are TRBV9 and TRBJ1-5, with unresolved D. The sequenced sample was PBMCs. This TCR was recovered from a man aged 18 to 29 in good health and CMV-seropositive. For the CDR3, the DNA is TGTGCCAGCAGCGTAGACATCAATCAGCCCCAGCATTTT. It translates to CASSVDINQPQHF.